This TCR beta chain comes out of a study of CD8 T cells in ankylosing spondylitis. Study results and caveats: Seemingly distinctive of ankylosing spondylitis blood was a TCR beta motif formed by eight highly homologous variants.

This clonotype was recorded at least ten times. Antigen unknown. TCRdb reanalysed the 5' RACE reads using MiXCR and keeps one entry per CDR3 protein. The table includes fewer than 550,000 distinct CDR3 sequences, approximately 5% detected once. This CDR3 has 14 residues. Deletions cut 3 bases from V and 5 bases from J, with 12 bases between. CDR1 SGDLS and CDR2 YYNGEE come from the germline V gene. The chain combines TRBV9 with TRBJ2-1; tentatively, D is TRBD1 or TRBD2 (5 bases each). This TCR was recovered from a male donor with ankylosing spondylitis. The specimen was blood, either unsorted or a sorted T cell fraction (not recorded which). The CDR3: CASSARDGDNEQFF. In nucleotides, the CDR3 is TGTGCCAGCAGCGCCCGGGACGGTGACAATGAGCAGTTCTTC.